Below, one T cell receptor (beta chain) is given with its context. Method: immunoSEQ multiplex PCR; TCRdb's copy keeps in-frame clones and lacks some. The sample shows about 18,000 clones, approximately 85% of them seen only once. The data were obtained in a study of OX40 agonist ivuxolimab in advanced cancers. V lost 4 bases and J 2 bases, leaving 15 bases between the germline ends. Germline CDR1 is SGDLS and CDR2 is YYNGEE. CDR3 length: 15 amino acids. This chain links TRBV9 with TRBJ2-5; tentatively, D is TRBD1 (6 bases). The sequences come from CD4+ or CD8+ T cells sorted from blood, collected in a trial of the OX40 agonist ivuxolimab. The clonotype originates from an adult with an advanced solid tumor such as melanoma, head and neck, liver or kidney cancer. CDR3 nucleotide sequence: TGTGCCAGCAGCCCCCGAGGACAGTTACAAGAGACCCAGTACTTC. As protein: CASSPRGQLQETQYF.